This TCR beta chain was captured by sequencing in a study of T cell responses to AZD1222 COVID-19 vaccine. Notes on the study in general: Two AZD1222 doses significantly raised spike-specific TCR breadth and depth over controls.

About this clone itself: Its specificity is not known.

Profiled with immunoSEQ multiplex PCR; TCRdb holds only in-frame clones, not every one. The sample records about 140,000 clones, approximately 90% being singletons. The clonotype was recovered from an adult who received the AZD1222 COVID-19 vaccine. The specimen comprised peripheral blood, sampled 28 days after the second AZD1222 dose.

The CDR3 protein is CASSGVYEQYF. The CDR3 DNA reads as TGCGCCAGCAGCGGGGTCTACGAGCAGTACTTC. This chain links TRBV5-1 with TRBJ2-7; no firm D call. The CDR3 runs to 11 residues. Germline V gene sequence: CDR1 SGHRS, CDR2 YFSETQ. Between the trimmed V and J ends, which lost 4 bases and 3 bases, there was a span of 5 bases.